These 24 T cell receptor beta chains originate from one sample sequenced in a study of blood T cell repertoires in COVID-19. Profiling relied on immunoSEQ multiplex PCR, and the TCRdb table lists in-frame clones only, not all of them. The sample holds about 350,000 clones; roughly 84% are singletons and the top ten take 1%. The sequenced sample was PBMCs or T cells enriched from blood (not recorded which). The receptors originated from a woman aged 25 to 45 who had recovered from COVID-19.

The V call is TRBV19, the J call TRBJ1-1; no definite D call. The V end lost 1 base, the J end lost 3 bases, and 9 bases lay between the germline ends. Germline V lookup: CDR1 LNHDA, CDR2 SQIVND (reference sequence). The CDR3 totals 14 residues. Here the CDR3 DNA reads TGTGCCAGTAGTATAGGCGGGGAGCACACTGAAGCTTTCTTT. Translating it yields CASSIGGEHTEAFF. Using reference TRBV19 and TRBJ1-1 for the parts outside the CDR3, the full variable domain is DGGITQSPKYLFRKEGQNVTLSCEQNLNHDAMYWYRQDPGQGLRLIYYSQIVNDFQKGDIAEGYSVSREKKESFPLTVTSAQKNPTAFYLCASSIGGEHTEAFFGQGTRLTVV.

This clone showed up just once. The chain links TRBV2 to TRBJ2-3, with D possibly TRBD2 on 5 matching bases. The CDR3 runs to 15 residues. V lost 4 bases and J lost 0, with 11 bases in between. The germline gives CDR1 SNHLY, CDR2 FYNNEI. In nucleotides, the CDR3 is TGTGCCAGCAGTGTAGCTAGCCCTAGCACAGATACGCAGTATTTT. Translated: CASSVASPSTDTQYF.

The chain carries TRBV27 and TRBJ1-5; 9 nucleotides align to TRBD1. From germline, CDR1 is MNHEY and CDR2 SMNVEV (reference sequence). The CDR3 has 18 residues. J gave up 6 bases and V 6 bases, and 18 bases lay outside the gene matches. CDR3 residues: CASSPDYLQGAQGQPQHF. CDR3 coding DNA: TGTGCCAGCAGCCCGGACTATTTACAGGGGGCGCAGGGTCAGCCCCAGCATTTT.

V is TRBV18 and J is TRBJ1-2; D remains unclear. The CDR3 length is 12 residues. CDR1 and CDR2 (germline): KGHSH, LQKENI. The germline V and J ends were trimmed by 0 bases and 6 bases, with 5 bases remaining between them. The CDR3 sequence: CASSPPGDGYTF. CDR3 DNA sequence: TGTGCCAGCTCACCACCGGGAGATGGCTACACCTTC. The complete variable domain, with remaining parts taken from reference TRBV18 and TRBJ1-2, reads NAGVMQNPRHLVRRRGQEARLRCSPMKGHSHVYWYRQLPEEGLKFMVYLQKENIIDESGMPKERFSAEFPKEGPSILRIQQVVRGDSAAYFCASSPPGDGYTFGSGTRLTVV.

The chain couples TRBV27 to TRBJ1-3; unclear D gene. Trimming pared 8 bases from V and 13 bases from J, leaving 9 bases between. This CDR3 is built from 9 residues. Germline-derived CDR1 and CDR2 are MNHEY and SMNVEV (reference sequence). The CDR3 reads CASRPGIYF. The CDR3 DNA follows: TGTGCCAGCCGGCCGGGGATATATTTT.

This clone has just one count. Here the CDR3 reads CASSLRGQSFSGNTIYF. The CDR3 DNA is TGCGCCAGCAGCTTGAGGGGACAGTCCTTCTCTGGAAACACCATATATTTT. This chain links TRBV5-1 with TRBJ1-3, with 7 bases identical to TRBD1. V was pared by 1 base and J by 0 bases, with 7 bases of the junction left unmatched. Germline loops: CDR1 SGHRS, CDR2 YFSETQ. This CDR3 comprises 17 residues.

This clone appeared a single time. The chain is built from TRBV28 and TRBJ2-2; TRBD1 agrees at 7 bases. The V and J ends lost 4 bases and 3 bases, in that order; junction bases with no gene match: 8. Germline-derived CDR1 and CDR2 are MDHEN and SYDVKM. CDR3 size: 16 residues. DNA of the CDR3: TGTGCCAGCAGTTATGACAGGGATTTCCACACCGGGGAGCTGTTTTTT. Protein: CASSYDRDFHTGELFF.

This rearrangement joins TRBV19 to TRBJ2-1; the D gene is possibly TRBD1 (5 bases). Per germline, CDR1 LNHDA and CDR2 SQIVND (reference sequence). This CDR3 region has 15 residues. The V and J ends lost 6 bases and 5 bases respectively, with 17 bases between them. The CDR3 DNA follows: TGTGCCAGTAGGGTGACGGCAGGGCTTAACAATGAGCAGTTCTTC. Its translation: CASRVTAGLNNEQFF.

The CDR3 is CASTAQGPNNSPLHF. The CDR3 DNA follows: TGTGCCAGCACCGCACAGGGTCCTAATAATTCACCCCTCCACTTT. The rearrangement joins TRBV28 to TRBJ1-6; D is perhaps TRBD1 (6 bases). The CDR3 is made up of 15 amino acids. V lost 7 bases, J lost 5 bases, and 15 bases lay in between. The V gene's germline CDR1 is MDHEN and CDR2 SYDVKM.

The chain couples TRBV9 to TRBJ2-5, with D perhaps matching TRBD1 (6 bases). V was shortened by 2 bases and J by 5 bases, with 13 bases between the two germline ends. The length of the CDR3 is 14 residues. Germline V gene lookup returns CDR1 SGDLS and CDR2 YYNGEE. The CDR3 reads CASSVGTTPETQYF. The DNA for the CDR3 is TGTGCCAGCAGCGTCGGGACAACTCCGGAGACCCAGTACTTC.

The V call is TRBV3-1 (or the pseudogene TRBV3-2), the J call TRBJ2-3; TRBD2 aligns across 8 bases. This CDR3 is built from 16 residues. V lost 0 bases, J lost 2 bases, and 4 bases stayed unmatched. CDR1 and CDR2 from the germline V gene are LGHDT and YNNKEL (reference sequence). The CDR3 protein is CASSQEGGGPTDTQYF. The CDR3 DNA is TGTGCCAGCAGCCAAGAGGGCGGGGGGCCCACAGATACGCAGTATTTT.

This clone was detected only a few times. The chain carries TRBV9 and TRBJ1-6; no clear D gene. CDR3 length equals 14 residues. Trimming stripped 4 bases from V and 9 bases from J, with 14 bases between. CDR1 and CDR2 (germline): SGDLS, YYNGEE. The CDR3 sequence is CASSPLGGFSPLHF. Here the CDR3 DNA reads TGTGCCAGCAGCCCTCTCGGTGGTTTTTCACCCCTCCACTTT. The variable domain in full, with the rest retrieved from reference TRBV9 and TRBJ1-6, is DSGVTQTPKHLITATGQRVTLRCSPRSGDLSVYWYQQSLDQGLQFLIQYYNGEERAKGNILERFSAQQFPDLHSELNLSSLELGDSALYFCASSPLGGFSPLHFGNGTRLTVT.

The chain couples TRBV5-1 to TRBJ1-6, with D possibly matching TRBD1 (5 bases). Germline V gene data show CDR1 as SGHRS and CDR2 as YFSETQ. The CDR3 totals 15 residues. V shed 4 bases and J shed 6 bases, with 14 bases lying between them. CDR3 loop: CASSRWTSTNSPLHF. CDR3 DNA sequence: TGCGCCAGCAGCAGGTGGACAAGTACTAATTCACCCCTCCACTTT.

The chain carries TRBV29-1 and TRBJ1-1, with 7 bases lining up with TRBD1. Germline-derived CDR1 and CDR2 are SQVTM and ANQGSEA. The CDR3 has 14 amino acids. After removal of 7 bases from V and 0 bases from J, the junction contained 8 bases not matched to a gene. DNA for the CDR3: TGCAGCGCTCAGACGGGACAGCTGAACACTGAAGCTTTCTTT. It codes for CSAQTGQLNTEAFF.

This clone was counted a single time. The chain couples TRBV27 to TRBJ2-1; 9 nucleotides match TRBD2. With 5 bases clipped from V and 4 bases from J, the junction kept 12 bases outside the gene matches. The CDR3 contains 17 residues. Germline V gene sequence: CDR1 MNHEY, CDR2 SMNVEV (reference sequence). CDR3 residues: CASSPVPTSGTYNEQFF. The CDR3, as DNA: TGTGCCAGCAGTCCCGTGCCGACTAGCGGAACTTACAATGAGCAGTTCTTC.

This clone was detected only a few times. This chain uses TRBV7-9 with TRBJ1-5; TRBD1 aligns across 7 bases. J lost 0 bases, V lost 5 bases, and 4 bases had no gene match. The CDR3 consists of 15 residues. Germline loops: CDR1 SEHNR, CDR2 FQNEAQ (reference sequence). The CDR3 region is CASSPGQTSNQPQHF. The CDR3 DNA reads TGTGCCAGCAGCCCGGGACAGACTAGCAATCAGCCCCAGCATTTT.

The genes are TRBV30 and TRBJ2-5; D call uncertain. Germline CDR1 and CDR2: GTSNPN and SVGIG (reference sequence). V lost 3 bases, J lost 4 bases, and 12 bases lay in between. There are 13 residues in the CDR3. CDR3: CAWSKALGETQYF. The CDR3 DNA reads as TGTGCCTGGAGCAAAGCGCTGGGAGAGACCCAGTACTTC.

CDR3: CASSWGQGTPLHF. For the CDR3, the DNA is TGTGCCAGCAGTTGGGGACAGGGAACCCCCCTCCACTTT. V usage is TRBV12-3 or TRBV12-4 and J usage is TRBJ1-6; 9 nucleotides match TRBD1. J lost 13 bases, V lost 4 bases, and 5 bases had no gene match. This CDR3 is 13 amino acids long.

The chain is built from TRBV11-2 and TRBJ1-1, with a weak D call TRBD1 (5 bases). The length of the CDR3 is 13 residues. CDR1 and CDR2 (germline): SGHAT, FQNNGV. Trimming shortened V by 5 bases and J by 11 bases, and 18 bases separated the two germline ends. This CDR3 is CASSALLRVFAFF. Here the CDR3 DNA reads TGTGCCAGCAGCGCGCTACTCAGGGTTTTCGCTTTCTTT.

The CDR3 is CASSYVGQGTGKLFF. DNA for the CDR3: TGTGCCAGCAGTTACGTTGGCCAGGGAACAGGAAAACTGTTTTTT. The chain has TRBV6-2 or TRBV6-3 and TRBJ1-4; D is perhaps TRBD1 (5 bases). This CDR3 has 15 amino acids. V was shortened by 2 bases and J by 10 bases, with 17 bases between the two germline ends. Germline V gene sequence: CDR1 MNHEY, CDR2 SVGEGT.

CDR3 sequence (DNA): TGTGCCACCAGCAGAGATTATTGGGGCCCCAACGAGCAGTACTTC. Translation: CATSRDYWGPNEQYF. The chain has TRBV15 and TRBJ2-7; TRBD1 might be the D (5 bases). This CDR3 contains 15 residues. The V end lost 0 bases, the J end lost 5 bases, and 14 bases lay between the germline ends. Germline V lookup: CDR1 LNHNV, CDR2 YYDKDF (reference sequence).

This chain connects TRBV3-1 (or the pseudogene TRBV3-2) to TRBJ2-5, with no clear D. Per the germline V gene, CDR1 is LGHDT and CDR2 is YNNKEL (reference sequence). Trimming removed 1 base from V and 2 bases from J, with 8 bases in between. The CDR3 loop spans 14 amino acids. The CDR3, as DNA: TGTGCCAGCAGCCAAGCTACTGTACAAGAGACCCAGTACTTC. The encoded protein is CASSQATVQETQYF.

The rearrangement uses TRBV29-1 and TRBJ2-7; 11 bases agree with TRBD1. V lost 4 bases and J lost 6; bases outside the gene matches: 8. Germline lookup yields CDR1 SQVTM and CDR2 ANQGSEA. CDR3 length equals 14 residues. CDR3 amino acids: CSVAETGQGAEQYF. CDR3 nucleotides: TGCAGCGTTGCAGAAACTGGACAGGGGGCCGAGCAGTACTTC.

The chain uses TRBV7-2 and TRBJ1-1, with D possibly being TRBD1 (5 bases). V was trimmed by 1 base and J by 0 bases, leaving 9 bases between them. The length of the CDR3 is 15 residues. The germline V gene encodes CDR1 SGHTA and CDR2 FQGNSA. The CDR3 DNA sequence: TGTGCCAGCAGCTTAGACAGGAATATGAACACTGAAGCTTTCTTT. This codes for CASSLDRNMNTEAFF. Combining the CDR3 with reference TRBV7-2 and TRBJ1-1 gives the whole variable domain GAGVSQSPSNKVTEKGKDVELRCDPISGHTALYWYRQSLGQGLEFLIYFQGNSAPDKSGLPSDRFSAERTGGSVSTLTIQRTQQEDSAVYLCASSLDRNMNTEAFFGQGTRLTVV.